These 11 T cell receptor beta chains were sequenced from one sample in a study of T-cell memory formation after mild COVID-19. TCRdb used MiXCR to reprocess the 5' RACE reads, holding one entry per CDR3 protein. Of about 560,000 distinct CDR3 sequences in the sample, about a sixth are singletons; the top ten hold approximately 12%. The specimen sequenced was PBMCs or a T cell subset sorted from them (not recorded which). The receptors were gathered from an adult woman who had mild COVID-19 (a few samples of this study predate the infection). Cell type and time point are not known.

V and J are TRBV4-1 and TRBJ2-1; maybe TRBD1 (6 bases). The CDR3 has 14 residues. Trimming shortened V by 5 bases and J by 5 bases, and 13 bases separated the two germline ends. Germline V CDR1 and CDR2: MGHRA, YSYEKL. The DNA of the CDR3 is TGCGCCAGCAGCACCGCCGGGACAAACAATGAGCAGTTCTTC. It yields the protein CASSTAGTNNEQFF.

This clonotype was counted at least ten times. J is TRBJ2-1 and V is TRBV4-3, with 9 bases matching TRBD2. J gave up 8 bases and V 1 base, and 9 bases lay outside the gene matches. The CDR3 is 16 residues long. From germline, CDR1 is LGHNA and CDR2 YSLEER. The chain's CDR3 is CASSQVTGLAFYEQFF. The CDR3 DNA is TGCGCCAGCAGCCAAGTCACGGGACTAGCATTCTATGAGCAGTTCTTC.

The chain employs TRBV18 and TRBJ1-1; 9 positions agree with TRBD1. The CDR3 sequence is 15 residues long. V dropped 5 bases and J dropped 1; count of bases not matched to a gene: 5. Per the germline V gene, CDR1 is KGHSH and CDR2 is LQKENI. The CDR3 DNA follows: TGTGCCAGCTCAACCTCACAGGGGGCGAACACTGAAGCTTTCTTT. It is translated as CASSTSQGANTEAFF.

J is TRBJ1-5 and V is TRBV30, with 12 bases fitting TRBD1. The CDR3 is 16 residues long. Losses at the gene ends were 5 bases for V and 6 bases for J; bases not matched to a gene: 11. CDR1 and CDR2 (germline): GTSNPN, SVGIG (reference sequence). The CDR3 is CAWASDRDRGPQPQHF. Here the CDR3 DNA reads TGTGCCTGGGCCTCGGACCGGGACAGGGGGCCTCAGCCCCAGCATTTT.

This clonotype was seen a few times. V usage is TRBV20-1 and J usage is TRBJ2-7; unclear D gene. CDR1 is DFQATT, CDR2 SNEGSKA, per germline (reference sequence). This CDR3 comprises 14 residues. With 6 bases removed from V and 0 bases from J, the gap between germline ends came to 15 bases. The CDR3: CSAHELPSSYEQYF. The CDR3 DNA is TGCAGTGCGCATGAGCTGCCGAGCTCCTACGAGCAGTACTTC.

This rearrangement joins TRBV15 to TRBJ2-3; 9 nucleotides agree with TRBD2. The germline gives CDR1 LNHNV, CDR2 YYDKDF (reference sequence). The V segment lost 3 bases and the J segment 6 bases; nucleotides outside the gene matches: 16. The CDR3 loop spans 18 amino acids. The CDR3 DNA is TGTGCCACCAGCAGCCCTGTTGGGCTAGCGGGATTCGAGGATACGCAGTATTTT. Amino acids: CATSSPVGLAGFEDTQYF. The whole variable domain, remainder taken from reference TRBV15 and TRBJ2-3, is DAMVIQNPRYQVTQFGKPVTLSCSQTLNHNVMYWYQQKSSQAPKLLFHYYDKDFNNEADTPDNFQSRRPNTSFCFLDIRSPGLGDTAMYLCATSSPVGLAGFEDTQYFGPGTRLTVL.

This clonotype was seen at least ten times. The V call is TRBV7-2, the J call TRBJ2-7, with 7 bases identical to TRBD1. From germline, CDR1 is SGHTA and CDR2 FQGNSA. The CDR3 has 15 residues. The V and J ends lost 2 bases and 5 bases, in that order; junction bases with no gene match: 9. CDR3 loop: CASSLRPGQRNEQYF. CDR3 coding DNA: TGTGCCAGCAGCTTACGACCGGGACAGCGGAACGAGCAGTACTTC.

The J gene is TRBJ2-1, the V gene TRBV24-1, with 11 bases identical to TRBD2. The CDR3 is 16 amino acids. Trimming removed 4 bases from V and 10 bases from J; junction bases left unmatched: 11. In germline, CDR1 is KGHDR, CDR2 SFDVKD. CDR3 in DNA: TGTGCCACCAGTGACGTTAGCGGGAGGGCAATCGAAGAGCAGTTCTTC. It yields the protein CATSDVSGRAIEEQFF.

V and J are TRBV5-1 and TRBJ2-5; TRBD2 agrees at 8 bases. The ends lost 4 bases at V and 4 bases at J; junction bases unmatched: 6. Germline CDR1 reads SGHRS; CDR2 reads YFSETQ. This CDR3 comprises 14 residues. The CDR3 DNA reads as TGCGCCAGCAGCCCCGGGGGGGTTGGAGAGACCCAGTACTTC. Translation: CASSPGGVGETQYF.

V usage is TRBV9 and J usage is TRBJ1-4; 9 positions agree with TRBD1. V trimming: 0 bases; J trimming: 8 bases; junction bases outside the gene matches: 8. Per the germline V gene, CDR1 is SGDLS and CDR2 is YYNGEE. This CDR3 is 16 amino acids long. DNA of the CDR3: TGTGCCAGCAGCGTAGAAAGGGGACAGGGTGGAGAAAAACTGTTTTTT. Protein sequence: CASSVERGQGGEKLFF.

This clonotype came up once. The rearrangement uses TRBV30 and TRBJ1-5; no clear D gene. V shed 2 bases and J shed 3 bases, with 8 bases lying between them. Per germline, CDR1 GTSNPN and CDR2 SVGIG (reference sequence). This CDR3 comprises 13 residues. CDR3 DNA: TGTGCCTGGAGTAAGGGTTCCAATCAGCCCCAGCATTTT. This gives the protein CAWSKGSNQPQHF.